A single sample is the source of the 5 T cell receptor beta chains below, sequenced in a study of blood T cell repertoires in COVID-19. Here immunoSEQ multiplex PCR was the method, and the copy in TCRdb shows in-frame clones only, minus some. The data hold around 100,000 clones, with 87% observed a single time. The sample consisted of peripheral blood. The receptors here all came from a man aged 50 to 59 with active COVID-19.

V and J are TRBV19 and TRBJ1-3; perhaps TRBD1 as D (6 bases). Germline-derived CDR1 and CDR2 are LNHDA and SQIVND (reference sequence). Trimming cost V 3 bases and J 6 bases, with 18 bases left between them. The CDR3 length is 16 residues. The CDR3 DNA reads TGTGCCAGTAGTATTTATGGCAAGGGGGACGAAAACACCATATATTTT. Its translation is CASSIYGKGDENTIYF.

This clone was observed a single time. The chain uses TRBV11-1 and TRBJ1-4; possibly TRBD1 for D (6 bases). V dropped 4 bases and J dropped 10 bases, with 13 bases sitting between them. CDR1 SGHAT and CDR2 FQDESV come from the germline V gene (reference sequence). This CDR3 is built from 13 residues. The CDR3 DNA reads as TGTGCCAGCAGCTATCAGACAGGAGGAAAACTGTTTTTT. Protein sequence: CASSYQTGGKLFF.

The chain combines TRBV7-8 with TRBJ2-7, with a weak D call TRBD1 (6 bases). The CDR3 consists of 14 residues. Trimming left V 7 bases short and J 0 bases short, with 13 bases between. Germline-derived CDR1 and CDR2 are SGHVS and FQNEAQ. The CDR3 loop reads CASILGRGSYEQYF. The CDR3, as DNA: TGTGCCAGCATCCTAGGCAGGGGCTCCTACGAGCAGTACTTC.

This clone appeared once. V and J are TRBV30 and TRBJ1-2; 8 nucleotides agree with TRBD1. CDR3 size: 13 residues. V shed 5 bases, J shed 8 bases, and the junction held 10 bases outside the gene matches. CDR1 GTSNPN and CDR2 SVGIG come from the germline V gene (reference sequence). CDR3: CAWGQGGKGGYTF. CDR3 DNA: TGTGCCTGGGGACAGGGAGGGAAGGGCGGCTACACCTTC.

This clone was seen only once. The J gene is TRBJ2-7, the V gene TRBV12-3 or TRBV12-4, with a weak D call TRBD1 (6 bases). This CDR3 comprises 13 residues. The V and J ends lost 5 bases and 4 bases respectively, with 12 bases between them. Here the CDR3 reads CASSMRTEYEQYF. The DNA for the CDR3 is TGTGCCAGCAGTATGAGGACAGAGTACGAGCAGTACTTC.